This T cell receptor beta chain appears in the sequencing data of a study of blood T cell repertoires in COVID-19. The wider study: The study drew acute and convalescent COVID-19 samples from the United States, Italy and Spain. Nucleic acid was either cDNA or gDNA, and it came from T cells, B-cell-depleted T cells, or PBMCs.

Germline CDR1 LNHNV, CDR2 YYDKDF (reference sequence). This CDR3 is built from 19 residues. Trimming removed 0 bases from V and 4 bases from J; junction bases left unmatched: 7. Produced via immunoSEQ multiplex PCR; TCRdb's table is partial and in-frame only. The repertoire holds around 230,000 clones, with 88% as singletons. Cohort assignment relied on participant-reported clinical history. Sequenced material: PBMCs or T cells enriched from blood (not recorded which). This sequence originates from a woman in her 30s who had recovered from COVID-19. This rearrangement joins TRBV15 to TRBJ2-3, with 16 bases aligning to TRBD2. CDR3 in DNA: TGTGCCACCAGCAGAGATGGGACTAGCGGGGGGGCCCTCGCAGATACGCAGTATTTT. This sequence encodes CATSRDGTSGGALADTQYF.